This T cell receptor beta chain was captured in a study of CD8 T cells in ankylosing spondylitis. Study results and caveats: Reactive arthritis synovial fluid and blood previously showed some of these motif variants. Among TCR beta sequences, a motif of fewer than 10 highly homologous variants appeared characteristic of ankylosing spondylitis blood. Disease-associated clones were reportedly significantly overrepresented in matched ankylosing spondylitis synovial fluid.

Using quantitative 5'-RACE with molecular barcodes, the authors made TCR beta libraries. A single record per CDR3 protein comes from TCRdb applying MiXCR to the 5' RACE reads. The table lists about 330,000 distinct CDR3 sequences, 6.5% to 10% of them singletons. This clonotype turned up a few times. Its matching antigen is unknown. The CDR3 sequence is 14 residues long. Between the trimmed V and J ends, which lost 6 bases and 3 bases, there was a span of 12 bases. The sample comprised blood, either unsorted or a sorted T cell fraction (not recorded which). This TCR was sampled from a male donor with ankylosing spondylitis. This chain joins TRBV12-3 or TRBV12-4 and TRBJ1-5; D possibly corresponds to TRBD1 (6 bases). Here the CDR3 reads CASSMGANNQPQHF. Here the CDR3 DNA reads TGTGCCAGCAGCATGGGGGCGAACAATCAGCCCCAGCATTTT.